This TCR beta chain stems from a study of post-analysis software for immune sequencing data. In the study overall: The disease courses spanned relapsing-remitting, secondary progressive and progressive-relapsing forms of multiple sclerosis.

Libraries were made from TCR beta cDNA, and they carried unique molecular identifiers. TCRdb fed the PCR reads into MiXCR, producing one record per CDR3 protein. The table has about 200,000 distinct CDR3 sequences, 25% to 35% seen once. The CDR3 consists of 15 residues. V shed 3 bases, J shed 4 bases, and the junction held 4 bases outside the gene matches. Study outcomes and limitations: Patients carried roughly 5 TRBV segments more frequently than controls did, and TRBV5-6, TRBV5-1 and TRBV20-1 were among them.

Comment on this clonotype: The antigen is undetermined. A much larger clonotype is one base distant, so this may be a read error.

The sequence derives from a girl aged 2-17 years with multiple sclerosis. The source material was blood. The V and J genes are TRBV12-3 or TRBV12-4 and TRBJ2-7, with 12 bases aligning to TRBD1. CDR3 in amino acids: CASSFGTGGWYEQYF. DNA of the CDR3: TGTGCCAGCAGTTTTGGGACAGGGGGCTGGTACGAGCAGTACTTC.